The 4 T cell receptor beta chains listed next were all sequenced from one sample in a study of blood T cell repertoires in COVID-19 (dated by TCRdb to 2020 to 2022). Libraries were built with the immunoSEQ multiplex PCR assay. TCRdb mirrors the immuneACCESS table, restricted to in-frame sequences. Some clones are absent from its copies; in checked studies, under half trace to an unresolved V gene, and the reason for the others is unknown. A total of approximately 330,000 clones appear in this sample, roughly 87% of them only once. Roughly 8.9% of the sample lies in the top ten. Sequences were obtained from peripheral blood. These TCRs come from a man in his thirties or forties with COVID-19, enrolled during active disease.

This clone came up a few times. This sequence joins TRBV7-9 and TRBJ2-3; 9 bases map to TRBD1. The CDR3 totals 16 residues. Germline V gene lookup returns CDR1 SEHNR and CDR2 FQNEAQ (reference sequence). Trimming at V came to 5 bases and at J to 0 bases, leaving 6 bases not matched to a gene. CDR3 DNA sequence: TGTGCCAGCAGCATCGGGACAGGGCCTAGCACAGATACGCAGTATTTT. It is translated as CASSIGTGPSTDTQYF. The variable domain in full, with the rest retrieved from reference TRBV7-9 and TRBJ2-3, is DTGVSQNPRHKITKRGQNVTFRCDPISEHNRLYWYRQTLGQGPEFLTYFQNEAQLEKSRLLSDRFSAERPKGSFSTLEIQRTEQGDSAMYLCASSIGTGPSTDTQYFGPGTRLTVL.

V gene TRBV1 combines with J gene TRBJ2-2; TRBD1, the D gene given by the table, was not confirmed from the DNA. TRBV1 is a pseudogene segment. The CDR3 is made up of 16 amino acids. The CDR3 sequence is CTSSQPDRERTGELFF. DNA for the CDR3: TGCACCAGCAGCCAACCTGACAGGGAACGCACCGGGGAGCTGTTTTTT.

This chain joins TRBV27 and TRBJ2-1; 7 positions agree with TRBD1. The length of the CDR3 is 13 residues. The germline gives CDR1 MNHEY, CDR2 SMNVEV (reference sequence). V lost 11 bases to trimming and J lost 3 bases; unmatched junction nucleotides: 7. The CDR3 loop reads CAVATGIYNEQFF. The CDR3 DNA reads TGTGCCGTAGCGACAGGGATCTACAATGAGCAGTTCTTC.

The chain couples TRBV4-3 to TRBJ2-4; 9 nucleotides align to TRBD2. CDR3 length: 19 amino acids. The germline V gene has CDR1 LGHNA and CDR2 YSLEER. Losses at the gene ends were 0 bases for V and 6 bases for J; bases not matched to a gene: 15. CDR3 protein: CASSQDMRLAGRVGNIQYF. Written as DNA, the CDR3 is TGCGCCAGCAGCCAAGATATGAGGCTAGCGGGGCGGGTGGGAAACATTCAGTACTTC.